This is a list of T cell receptor beta chains from one sample in a study of T cells after yellow fever vaccination. TCRdb re-called the 5' RACE reads through MiXCR, storing one row per CDR3 protein. Counted here are roughly 330,000 distinct CDR3 sequences, approximately 3.9% occurring once; the ten biggest clones make up 20% to 25%. Sequencing was performed on PBMCs, taken 5 days after the yellow fever booster vaccination. The receptors stem from a man aged 18 to 30 who received the YFV17D yellow fever vaccine. Each CDR3 is given with its conserved first and last residue. The order of the fields is J gene, D gene, clone size, V gene, CDR3 length, CDR3 DNA, CDR3 protein. D genes are given only for firm matches. Rows give clone size only sometimes, using once, few, many, or a class for an expanded clone.

>TRBJ1-2|NA|few|TRBV15|13
TGTGCCACCAGCAGGGGGGCCCTGGAGGGCTACACCTTC
CATSRGALEGYTF
>TRBJ2-2|NA|many|TRBV6-2/TRBV6-3|13
TGTGCCAGCAGTTACAGGGACACCGGGGAGCTGTTTTTT
CASSYRDTGELFF
>TRBJ2-7|NA|few|TRBV7-2|12
TGTGCCAGCAGCTTAGTAGGGTTTGAGCAGTACTTC
CASSLVGFEQYF
>TRBJ1-3|NA|NA|TRBV5-1|14
TGCGCCACCGGACCCGGGGACCCTGGAAACACCATATATTTT
CATGPGDPGNTIYF
>TRBJ2-7|TRBD2|many|TRBV20-1|12
TGCAGTGCGGGGAGGGTTGGGTACGAGCAGTACTTC
CSAGRVGYEQYF
>TRBJ1-3|NA|few|TRBV6-6|13
TGTGCCAGCAGAATAAGTTCTGGAAACACCATATATTTT
CASRISSGNTIYF
>TRBJ2-2|TRBD2|many|TRBV7-2|15
TGTGCCAGCAGGTTACTAGCGGGGGACACCGGGGAGCTGTTTTTT
CASRLLAGDTGELFF
>TRBJ1-1|NA|few|TRBV6-1|14
TGTGCCAGCAGTGAATCGGCAGGGGTAACTGAAGCTTTCTTT
CASSESAGVTEAFF
>TRBJ1-1|NA|NA|TRBV19|15
TGTGCCAGTAGTAGCCAGGCGGCGGGTGACACTGAAGCTTTCTTT
CASSSQAAGDTEAFF
>TRBJ1-3|NA|NA|TRBV9|15
TGTGCCAGCAGCGACCCAGGGACGACCGGAAACACCATATATTTT
CASSDPGTTGNTIYF
>TRBJ2-1|NA|many|TRBV19|14
TGTGCCAGTAGTTTGACCTACAGGGCCAATGAGCAGTTCTTC
CASSLTYRANEQFF
>TRBJ2-5|NA|many|TRBV7-3|15
TGTGCCAGCAGCTTAACGACCGGGGACGGAGAGACCCAGTACTTC
CASSLTTGDGETQYF
>TRBJ1-3|NA|many|TRBV10-3|13
TGTGCCATCGGACCGGCCTTTATGCACACCATATATTTT
CAIGPAFMHTIYF
>TRBJ1-6|NA|NA|TRBV5-1|12
TGCGCCAGCAGCTTCGACCGACAACCCCTCCACTTT
CASSFDRQPLHF
>TRBJ2-1|TRBD2|NA|TRBV6-2/TRBV6-3|15
TGTGCCAGCAGTCAGTCTAGCGGGGGGGGCAATGAGCAGTTCTTC
CASSQSSGGGNEQFF
>TRBJ1-2|NA|NA|TRBV28|15
TGTGCCACCCCAGGAGAGGGGCCCGCTAACTATGGCTACACCTTC
CATPGEGPANYGYTF
>TRBJ2-7|TRBD2|few|TRBV18|17
TGTGCCAGCTCACTGGGGCCTAGCGGGGGGTCCCACTACGAGCAGTACTTC
CASSLGPSGGSHYEQYF